Here is one TCR beta chain with its context. This clone was counted a few times. No cognate antigen has been identified for it. Per-nucleotide qualities are absent, and no much larger clonotype sits a single base away. TCRbeta CDR3 regions were amplified from genomic DNA using the immunoSEQ Assay, a bias-controlled multiplex PCR. Concerning the study's data processing: Nucleated cell counts per sample were estimated from amplification of reference gene primers within the assay. To quantify the absolute abundance of each unique TCRbeta CDR3 rearrangement, sequence reads were collapsed and filtered. Productive Simpson clonality was computed per sample as the square root of Simpson's diversity index over productive rearrangements. The immuneACCESS repertoire file appears here via TCRdb, limited to in-frame rearrangements. These files lack a portion of the clones; in checked studies, under half of the deficit traces to unresolved V genes, and the cause of the others is not known. V and J calls and clone size are those listed in that table; D and trimming were worked out from the DNA. The sample table holds 20,000 to 30,000 clones, of which about 88% were seen once. The ten largest clones take up about 8.8% of the sample.

This sample is drawn from a study of blood T cell repertoires in COVID-19 (dated by TCRdb to the early 2020s). About the investigation overall: Samples covering the acute and convalescent phases of COVID-19 were provided by collaborators in the United States, Italy and Spain. The prospective study material was composed of cDNA or gDNA derived from T cells, B-cell-depleted T cells, or PBMCs. Subjects who had been exposed to COVID-19, were actively infected with it, or had recovered from it provided the deeply sampled blood TCRbeta repertoires that made up the dataset. The repertoires were made available in a free public database intended to serve as a resource for research on the immune response to SARS-CoV-2. The samples were drawn from two sources: the first 160 participants of the ongoing ImmuneRACE study, and 1,000 to 1,500 subjects contributed by 6 global collaborators. Nearly every sample came with metadata listing a de-identified subject ID, COVID-19 status, age in years and sex. HLA class I and class II types, where available, came from metadata supplied by the sample provider rather than from assay-based typing.

Overall study outcomes, separate from this receptor: The amount of clinical and demographic metadata varied by source and participant and was provided uncurated.

Collaborating institutions collected whole blood in K2EDTA tubes following their own protocols. Collaborator samples were shipped for TCRbeta analysis as frozen whole blood, isolated PBMCs, or DNA extracted from either sample type. Measured from the cysteine to the phenylalanine, the CDR3 is 15 residues long. Left in the record is the CDR3 DNA by itself, 45 bases read in frame from the first base. From V the trimming removes 3 bases and from J it removes 4 bases, while the gene matches leave 7 bases of the junction unaccounted for. Reading the germline V gene (reference sequence) gives CDR1 DFQATT and CDR2 SNEGSKA.

This chain joins TRBV20-1 to TRBJ2-2; TRBD2 fits 8 bases in the junction. The TCR comes from a man between 70 and 80 years old with acute or convalescent COVID-19. The sample was peripheral blood. CDR3 sequence: CSASRGAGATGELFF. The nucleotides read TGCAGTGCTAGTCGCGGAGCGGGGGCCACCGGGGAGCTGTTTTTT.